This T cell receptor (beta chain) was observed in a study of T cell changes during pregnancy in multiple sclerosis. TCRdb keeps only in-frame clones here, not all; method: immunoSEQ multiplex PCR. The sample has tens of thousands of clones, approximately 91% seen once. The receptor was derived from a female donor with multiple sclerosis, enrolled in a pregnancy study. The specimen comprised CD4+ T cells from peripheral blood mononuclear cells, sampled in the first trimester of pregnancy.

The CDR3 DNA is TGTGCTAGTTCCGGACAGAACTACGAGCAGTACTTC. It specifies CASSGQNYEQYF. The J gene is TRBJ2-7, the V gene TRBV12-5; D is possibly TRBD1 (6 bases). The CDR3 has 12 amino acids. V was shortened by 8 bases and J by 3 bases, with 11 bases between the two germline ends. Germline V lookup: CDR1 LGHNT, CDR2 FRNRAP.